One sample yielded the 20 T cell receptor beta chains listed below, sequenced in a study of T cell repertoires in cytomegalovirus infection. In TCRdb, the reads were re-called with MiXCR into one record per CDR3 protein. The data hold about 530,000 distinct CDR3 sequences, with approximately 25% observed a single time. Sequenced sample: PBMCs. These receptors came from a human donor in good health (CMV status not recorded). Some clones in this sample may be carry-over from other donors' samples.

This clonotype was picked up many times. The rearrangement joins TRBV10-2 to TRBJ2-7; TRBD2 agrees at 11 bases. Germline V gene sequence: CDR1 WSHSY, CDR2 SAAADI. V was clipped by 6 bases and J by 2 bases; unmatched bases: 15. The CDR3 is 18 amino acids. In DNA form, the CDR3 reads TGCGCCAGCAGCGCCCGGCGGCTAGCGGGAGGAAAAACCTACGAGCAGTACGTC. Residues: CASSARRLAGGKTYEQYV.

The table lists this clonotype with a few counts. Here the CDR3 DNA reads TGTGCCACCACGGAGGCGGCGCGAAGCAATCAGCCCCAGCATTTT. Amino acid sequence: CATTEAARSNQPQHF. The rearrangement joins TRBV10-3 to TRBJ1-5; D is unresolved. This CDR3 comprises 15 residues. V was trimmed by 10 bases and J by 1 base, leaving 17 bases between them. From germline, CDR1 is ENHRY and CDR2 SYGVKD.

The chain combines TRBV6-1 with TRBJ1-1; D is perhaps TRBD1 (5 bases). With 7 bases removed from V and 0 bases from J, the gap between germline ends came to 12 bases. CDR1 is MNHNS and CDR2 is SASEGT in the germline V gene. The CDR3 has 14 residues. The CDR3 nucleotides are TGTGCCAGCAACCCAGGGACCATGAACACTGAAGCTTTCTTT. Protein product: CASNPGTMNTEAFF.

The CDR3, as DNA: TGTGCCAGCAGTCGCGCCTCGGCTAGCGGGAGTATCTACGAGCAGTACTTC. Amino acids: CASSRASASGSIYEQYF. The chain carries TRBV28 and TRBJ2-7, with 10 bases matching TRBD2. The V gene end was trimmed by 5 bases and the J gene end by 3 bases; junction bases not matched to a gene: 13. CDR1 is MDHEN and CDR2 is SYDVKM in the germline V gene. The length of the CDR3 is 17 residues.

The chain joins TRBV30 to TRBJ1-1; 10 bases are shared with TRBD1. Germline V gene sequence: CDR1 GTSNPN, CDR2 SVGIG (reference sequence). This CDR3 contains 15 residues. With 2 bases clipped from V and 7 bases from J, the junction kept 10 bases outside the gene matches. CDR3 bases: TGTGCCTGGAGTCTTGACAGGGGGCAACACCATGAAGCTTTCTTT. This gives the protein CAWSLDRGQHHEAFF. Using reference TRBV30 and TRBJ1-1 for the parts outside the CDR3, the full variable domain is SQTIHQWPATLVQPVGSPLSLECTVEGTSNPNLYWYRQAAGRGLQLLFYSVGIGQISSEVPQNLSASRPQDRQFILSSKKLLLSDSGFYLCAWSLDRGQHHEAFFGQGTRLTVV.

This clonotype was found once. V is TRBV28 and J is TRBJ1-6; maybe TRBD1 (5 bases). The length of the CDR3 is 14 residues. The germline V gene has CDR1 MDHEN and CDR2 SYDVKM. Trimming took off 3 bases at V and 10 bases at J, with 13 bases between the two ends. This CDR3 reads CASSLGGAGSPLHF. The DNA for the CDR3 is TGTGCCAGCAGTTTGGGAGGGGCCGGCTCACCCCTCCACTTT.

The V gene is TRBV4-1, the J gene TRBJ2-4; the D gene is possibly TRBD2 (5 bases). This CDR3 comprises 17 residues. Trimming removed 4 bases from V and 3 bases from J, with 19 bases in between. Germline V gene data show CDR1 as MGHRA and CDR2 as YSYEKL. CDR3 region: CASSPIHQKEGKNIQYF. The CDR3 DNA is TGCGCCAGCAGCCCTATTCACCAAAAAGAGGGCAAAAACATTCAGTACTTC.

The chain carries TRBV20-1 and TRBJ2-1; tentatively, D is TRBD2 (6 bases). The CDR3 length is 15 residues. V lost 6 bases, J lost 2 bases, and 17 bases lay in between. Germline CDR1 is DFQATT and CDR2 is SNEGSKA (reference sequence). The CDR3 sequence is CSANRAGSTYNEQFF. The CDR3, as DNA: TGCAGTGCAAACCGAGCGGGCAGCACCTACAATGAGCAGTTCTTC.

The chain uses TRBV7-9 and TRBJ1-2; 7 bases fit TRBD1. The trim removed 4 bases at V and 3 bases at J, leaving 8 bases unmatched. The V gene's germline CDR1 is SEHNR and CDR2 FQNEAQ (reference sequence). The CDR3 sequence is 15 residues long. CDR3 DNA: TGTGCCAGCAGCTCACGACAGGGTGGATACTATGGCTACACCTTC. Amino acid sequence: CASSSRQGGYYGYTF.

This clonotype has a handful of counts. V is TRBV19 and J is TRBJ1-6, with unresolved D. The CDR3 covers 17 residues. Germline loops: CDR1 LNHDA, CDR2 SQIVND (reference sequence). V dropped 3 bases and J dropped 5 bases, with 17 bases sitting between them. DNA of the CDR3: TGTGCCAGTAGTATCCGGATCACTACCTTGAATAATTCACCCCTCCACTTT. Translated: CASSIRITTLNNSPLHF.

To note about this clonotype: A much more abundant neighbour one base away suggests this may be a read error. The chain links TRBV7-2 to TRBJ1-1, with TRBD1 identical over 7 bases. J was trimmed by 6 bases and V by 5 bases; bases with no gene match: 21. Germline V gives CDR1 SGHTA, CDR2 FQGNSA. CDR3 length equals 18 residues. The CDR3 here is CASSPWCLTGLSAAEAFF. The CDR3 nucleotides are TGTGCCAGCAGCCCATGGTGCCTGACAGGGCTTAGCGCGGCTGAAGCTTTCTTT.

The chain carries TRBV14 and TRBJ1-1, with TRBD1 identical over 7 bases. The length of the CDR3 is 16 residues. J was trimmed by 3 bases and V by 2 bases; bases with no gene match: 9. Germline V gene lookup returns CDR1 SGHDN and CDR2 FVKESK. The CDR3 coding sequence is TGTGCCAGCAGCCAACTGGACAGGCCCTACCACACTGAAGCTTTCTTT. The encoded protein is CASSQLDRPYHTEAFF.

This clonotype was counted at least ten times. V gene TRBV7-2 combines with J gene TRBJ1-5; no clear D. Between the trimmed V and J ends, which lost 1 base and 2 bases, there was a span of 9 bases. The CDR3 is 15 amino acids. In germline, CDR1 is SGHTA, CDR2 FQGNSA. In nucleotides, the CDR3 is TGTGCCAGCAGCTTAGATGCTGGGGGCAATCAGCCCCAGCATTTT. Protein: CASSLDAGGNQPQHF.

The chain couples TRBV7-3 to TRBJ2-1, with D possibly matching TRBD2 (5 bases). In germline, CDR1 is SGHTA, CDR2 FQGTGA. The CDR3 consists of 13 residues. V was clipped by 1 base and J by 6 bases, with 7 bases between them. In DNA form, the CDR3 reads TGTGCCAGCAGCTTAAATAGCGTCAATGAGCAGTTCTTC. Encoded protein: CASSLNSVNEQFF.

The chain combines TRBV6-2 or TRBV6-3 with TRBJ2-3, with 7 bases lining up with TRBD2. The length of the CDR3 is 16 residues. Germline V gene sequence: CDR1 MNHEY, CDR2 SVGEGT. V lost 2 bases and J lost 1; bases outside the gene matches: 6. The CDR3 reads CASSYRSGVGTDTQYF. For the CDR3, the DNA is TGTGCCAGCAGTTACCGGAGCGGGGTAGGCACAGATACGCAGTATTTT.

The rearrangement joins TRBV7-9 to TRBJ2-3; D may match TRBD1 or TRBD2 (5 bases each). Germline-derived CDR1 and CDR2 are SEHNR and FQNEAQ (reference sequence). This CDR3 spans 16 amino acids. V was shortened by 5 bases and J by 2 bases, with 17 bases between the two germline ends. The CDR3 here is CASSQEGPQLTDTQYF. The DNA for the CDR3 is TGTGCCAGCAGCCAAGAGGGGCCTCAGCTCACAGATACGCAGTATTTT.

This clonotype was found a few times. In DNA form, the CDR3 reads TGTGCCAGCAGCCCCAGACAGGGGGTCAACAATGAGCAGTTCTTC. It is translated as CASSPRQGVNNEQFF. J is TRBJ2-1 and V is TRBV7-2; 9 nucleotides agree with TRBD1. The CDR3 length is 15 residues. The germline CDR1 and CDR2 sequences are SGHTA and FQGNSA. J lost 5 bases, V lost 5 bases, and 7 bases had no gene match.

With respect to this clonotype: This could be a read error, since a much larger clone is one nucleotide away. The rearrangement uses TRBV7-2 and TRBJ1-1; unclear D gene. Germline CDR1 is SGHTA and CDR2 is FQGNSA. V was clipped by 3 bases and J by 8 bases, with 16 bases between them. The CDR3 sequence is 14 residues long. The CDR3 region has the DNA TGTGCCAGCAGCTTGGAAGTTGAGACACCAGAAGCTTTCTTT. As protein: CASSLEVETPEAFF.

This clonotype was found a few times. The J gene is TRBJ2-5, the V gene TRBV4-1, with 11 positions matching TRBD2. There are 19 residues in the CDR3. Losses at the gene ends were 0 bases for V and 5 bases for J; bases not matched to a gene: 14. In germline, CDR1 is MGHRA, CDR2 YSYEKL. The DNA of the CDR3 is TGCGCCAGCAGCCAAGATCGGGCTAGCGGGAGGCTTGGGGAGGAGACCCAGTACTTC. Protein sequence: CASSQDRASGRLGEETQYF.

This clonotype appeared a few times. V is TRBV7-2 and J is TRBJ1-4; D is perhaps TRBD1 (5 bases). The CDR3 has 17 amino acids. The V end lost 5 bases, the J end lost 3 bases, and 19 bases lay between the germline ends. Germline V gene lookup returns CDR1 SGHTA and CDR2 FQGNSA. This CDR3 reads CASSPFIHRKANEKLFF. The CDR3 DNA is TGTGCCAGCAGCCCCTTCATCCACAGGAAAGCTAATGAAAAACTGTTTTTT.